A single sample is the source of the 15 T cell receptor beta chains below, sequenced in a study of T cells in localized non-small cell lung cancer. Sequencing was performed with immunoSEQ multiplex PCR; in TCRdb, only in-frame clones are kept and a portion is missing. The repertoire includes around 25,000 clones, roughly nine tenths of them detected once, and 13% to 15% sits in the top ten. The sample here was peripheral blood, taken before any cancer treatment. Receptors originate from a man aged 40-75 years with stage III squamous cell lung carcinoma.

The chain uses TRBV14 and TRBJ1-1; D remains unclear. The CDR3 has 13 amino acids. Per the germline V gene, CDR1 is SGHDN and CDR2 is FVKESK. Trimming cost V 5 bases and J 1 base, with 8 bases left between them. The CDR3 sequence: CASSWAGNTEAFF. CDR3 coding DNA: TGTGCCAGCAGCTGGGCCGGGAACACTGAAGCTTTCTTT.

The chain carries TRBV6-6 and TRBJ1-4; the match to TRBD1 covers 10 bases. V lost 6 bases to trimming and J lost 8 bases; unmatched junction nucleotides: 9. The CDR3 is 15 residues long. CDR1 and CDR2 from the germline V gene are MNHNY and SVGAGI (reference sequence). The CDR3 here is CASSLPGTGEEKLFF. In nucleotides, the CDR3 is TGTGCCAGCAGCCTCCCCGGGACAGGGGAGGAAAAACTGTTTTTT.

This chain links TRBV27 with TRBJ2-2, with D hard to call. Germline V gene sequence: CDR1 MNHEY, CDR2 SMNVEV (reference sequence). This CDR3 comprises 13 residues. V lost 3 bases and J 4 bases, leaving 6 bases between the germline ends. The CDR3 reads CASSFAGTGELFF. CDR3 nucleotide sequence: TGTGCCAGCAGTTTCGCCGGCACCGGGGAGCTGTTTTTT.

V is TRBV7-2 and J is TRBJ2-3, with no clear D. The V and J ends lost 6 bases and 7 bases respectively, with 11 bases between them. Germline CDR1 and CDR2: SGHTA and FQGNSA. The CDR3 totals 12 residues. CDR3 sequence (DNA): TGTGCCAGCAGTCGACTCCAAAATACGCAGTATTTT. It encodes CASSRLQNTQYF. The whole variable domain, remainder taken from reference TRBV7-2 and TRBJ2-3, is GAGVSQSPSNKVTEKGKDVELRCDPISGHTALYWYRQSLGQGLEFLIYFQGNSAPDKSGLPSDRFSAERTGGSVSTLTIQRTQQEDSAVYLCASSRLQNTQYFGPGTRLTVL.

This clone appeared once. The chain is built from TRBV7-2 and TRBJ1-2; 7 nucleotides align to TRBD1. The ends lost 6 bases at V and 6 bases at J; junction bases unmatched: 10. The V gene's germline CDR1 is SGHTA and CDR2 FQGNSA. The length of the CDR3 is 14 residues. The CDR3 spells CASSSGTADHGYTF. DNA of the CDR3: TGTGCCAGCAGTTCCGGGACAGCAGATCATGGCTACACCTTC.

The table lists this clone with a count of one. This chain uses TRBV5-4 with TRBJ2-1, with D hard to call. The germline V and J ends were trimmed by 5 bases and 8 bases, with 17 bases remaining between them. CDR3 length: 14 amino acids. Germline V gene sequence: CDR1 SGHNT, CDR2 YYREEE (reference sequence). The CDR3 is CASRNSGRLDEQFF. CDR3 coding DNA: TGTGCCAGCAGGAACTCTGGACGTCTCGATGAGCAGTTCTTC.

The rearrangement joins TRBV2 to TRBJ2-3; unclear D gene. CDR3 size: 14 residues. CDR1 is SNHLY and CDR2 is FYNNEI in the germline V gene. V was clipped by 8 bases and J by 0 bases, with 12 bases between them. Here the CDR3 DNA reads TGTGCCAGCCAAGTGGGCACTAGCACAGATACGCAGTATTTT. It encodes CASQVGTSTDTQYF.

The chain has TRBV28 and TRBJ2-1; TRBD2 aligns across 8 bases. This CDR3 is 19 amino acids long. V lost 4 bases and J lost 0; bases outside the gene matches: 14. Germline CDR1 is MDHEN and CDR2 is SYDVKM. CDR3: CASSSRLKIAGSSYNEQFF. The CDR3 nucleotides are TGTGCCAGCAGTTCCCGACTCAAAATAGCGGGGAGCTCCTACAATGAGCAGTTCTTC.

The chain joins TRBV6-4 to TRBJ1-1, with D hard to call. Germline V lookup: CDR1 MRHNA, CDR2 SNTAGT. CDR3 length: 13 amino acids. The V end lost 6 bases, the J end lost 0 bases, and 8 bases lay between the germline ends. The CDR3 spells CASSLRLNTEAFF. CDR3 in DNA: TGTGCCAGCAGCCTACGCCTGAACACTGAAGCTTTCTTT.

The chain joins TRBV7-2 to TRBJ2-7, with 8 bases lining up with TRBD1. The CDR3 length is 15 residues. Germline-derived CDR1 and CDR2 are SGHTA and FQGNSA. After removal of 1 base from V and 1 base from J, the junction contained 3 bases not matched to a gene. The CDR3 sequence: CASSLGTGLSYEQYF. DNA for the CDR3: TGTGCCAGCAGCTTAGGGACAGGGCTGTCCTACGAGCAGTACTTC.

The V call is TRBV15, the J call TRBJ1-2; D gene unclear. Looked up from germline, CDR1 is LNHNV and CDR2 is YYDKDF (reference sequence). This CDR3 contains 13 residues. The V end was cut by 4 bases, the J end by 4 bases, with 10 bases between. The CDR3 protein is CATSNPPSYGYTF. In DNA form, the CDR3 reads TGTGCCACCAGCAATCCACCTTCCTATGGCTACACCTTC.

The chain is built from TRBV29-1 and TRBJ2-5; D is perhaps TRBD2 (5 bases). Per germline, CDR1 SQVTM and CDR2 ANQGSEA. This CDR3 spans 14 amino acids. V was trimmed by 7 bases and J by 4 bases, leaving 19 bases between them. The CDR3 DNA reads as TGCAGCGCCCGGGTCGGGTCGGCGGGAGAGACCCAGTACTTC. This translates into CSARVGSAGETQYF.

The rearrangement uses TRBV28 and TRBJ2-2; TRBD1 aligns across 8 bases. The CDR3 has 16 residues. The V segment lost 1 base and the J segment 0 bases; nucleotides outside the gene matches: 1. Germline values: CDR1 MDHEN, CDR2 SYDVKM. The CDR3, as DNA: TGTGCCAGCAGTTTATACAGGGGGGCGAACACCGGGGAGCTGTTTTTT. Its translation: CASSLYRGANTGELFF.

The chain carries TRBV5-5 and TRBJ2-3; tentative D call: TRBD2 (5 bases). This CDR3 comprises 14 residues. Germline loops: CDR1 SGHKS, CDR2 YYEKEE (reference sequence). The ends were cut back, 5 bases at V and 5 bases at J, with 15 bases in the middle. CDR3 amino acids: CASRAGESRDTQYF. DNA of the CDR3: TGTGCCAGCAGGGCCGGGGAGAGTAGAGATACGCAGTATTTT.

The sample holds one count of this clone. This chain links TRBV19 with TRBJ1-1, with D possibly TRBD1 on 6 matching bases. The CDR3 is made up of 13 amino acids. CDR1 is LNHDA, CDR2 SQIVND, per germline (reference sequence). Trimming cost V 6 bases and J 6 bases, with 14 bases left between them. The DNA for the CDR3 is TGTGCCAGTAGCCAACAGGGTGTCGCTGAAGCTTTCTTT. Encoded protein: CASSQQGVAEAFF.